The T cell receptor beta chain under discussion was sequenced for a study of T cells and Merkel cell carcinoma outcomes. The V gene's germline CDR1 is LGHNA and CDR2 YNFKEQ. With 1 base removed from V and 2 bases from J, the gap between germline ends came to 5 bases. This CDR3 is 14 amino acids long. Sequencing was performed with immunoSEQ multiplex PCR; in TCRdb, only in-frame clones are kept and a portion is missing. The sample includes 11,000 to 15,000 clones, more than 90% of them seen just once. Sequenced material: tumor tissue from Merkel cell carcinoma. This chain connects TRBV4-2 to TRBJ2-2; D is unresolved. This clonotype was sampled from a human donor with Merkel cell carcinoma. The CDR3 bases are TGTGCCAGCAGCCAAGTGTCCAACACCGGGGAGCTGTTTTTT. Translating gives CASSQVSNTGELFF.